Listed here are 14 T cell receptor beta chains from one sample, sequenced in a study of cytomegalovirus exposure and HLA in healthy donors. Both 60 Vbeta primers and 13 Jbeta primers went into the PCR. Generated by immunoSEQ multiplex PCR, the TCRdb table keeps only in-frame clones and is missing some. The sample carries over 150,000 clones, just under 85% recorded once. The sequenced material came from PBMCs. The receptors stem from a girl under 18 in good health and CMV-seropositive.

V gene TRBV5-1 combines with J gene TRBJ1-2; tentative D call: TRBD1 (6 bases). V lost 4 bases and J 4 bases, leaving 14 bases between the germline ends. CDR1 is SGHRS and CDR2 is YFSETQ in the germline V gene. This CDR3 is built from 14 residues. The CDR3 DNA is TGCGCCAGCAGCACCGTCGGGACATCCTATGGCTACACCTTC. Its protein is CASSTVGTSYGYTF.

The CDR3 coding sequence is TGTGCCAGCAGCTTACTCCTAGCGGGGGAGCAGCAGTTCTTC. It specifies CASSLLLAGEQQFF. V is TRBV7-2 and J is TRBJ2-1, with 10 bases aligning to TRBD2. Germline V gene sequence: CDR1 SGHTA, CDR2 FQGNSA. The ends lost 2 bases at V and 11 bases at J; junction bases unmatched: 6. The CDR3 sequence is 14 residues long.

This clone occurred a few times. The chain employs TRBV5-5 and TRBJ1-1; no clear D. This CDR3 region has 16 residues. The V end lost 0 bases, the J end lost 0 bases, and 12 bases lay between the germline ends. Germline V lookup: CDR1 SGHKS, CDR2 YYEKEE (reference sequence). CDR3 DNA sequence: TGTGCCAGCAGCTTGGGCGGAGATGAATTGAACACTGAAGCTTTCTTT. Residues: CASSLGGDELNTEAFF.

V is TRBV7-9 and J is TRBJ2-1; 8 nucleotides match TRBD2. Germline V CDR1 and CDR2: SEHNR, FQNEAQ (reference sequence). Trimming removed 5 bases from V and 0 bases from J; junction bases left unmatched: 3. The CDR3 spans 15 residues. The DNA of the CDR3 is TGTGCCAGCAGCCACGGGGGGGACTCCTACAATGAGCAGTTCTTC. It specifies CASSHGGDSYNEQFF. Using reference TRBV7-9 and TRBJ2-1 for the parts outside the CDR3, the full variable domain is DTGVSQNPRHKITKRGQNVTFRCDPISEHNRLYWYRQTLGQGPEFLTYFQNEAQLEKSRLLSDRFSAERPKGSFSTLEIQRTEQGDSAMYLCASSHGGDSYNEQFFGPGTRLTVL.

V usage is TRBV19 and J usage is TRBJ1-1, with D maybe TRBD1 (6 bases). V lost 8 bases and J lost 2, with 12 bases in between. The V gene's germline CDR1 is LNHDA and CDR2 SQIVND (reference sequence). The CDR3 has 13 residues. CDR3 coding DNA: TGTGCCAGTGGAGTACAGGGTAACACTGAAGCTTTCTTT. Protein sequence: CASGVQGNTEAFF.

This clone was observed a single time. This chain joins TRBV6-5 and TRBJ1-2; D unclear. Germline CDR1 reads MNHEY; CDR2 reads SVGAGI. Trimming stripped 6 bases from V and 1 base from J, with 12 bases between. The CDR3 runs to 14 residues. CDR3 nucleotide sequence: TGTGCCAGCAGCCCGATGAGCGTTAACTATGGCTACACCTTC. Its translation is CASSPMSVNYGYTF.

The V call is TRBV20-1, the J call TRBJ1-2; D is ambiguous. The ends were cut back, 6 bases at V and 8 bases at J, with 10 bases in the middle. Germline lookup yields CDR1 DFQATT and CDR2 SNEGSKA (reference sequence). This CDR3 has 10 amino acids. The CDR3 loop reads CSALVSGYTF. The CDR3 DNA sequence: TGCAGTGCCCTCGTAAGCGGCTACACCTTC.

Only one count was recorded for this clone. The chain recombines TRBV19 with TRBJ2-1, with D possibly being TRBD2 (5 bases). CDR1 and CDR2 from the germline V gene are LNHDA and SQIVND (reference sequence). V was clipped by 0 bases and J by 1 base, with 13 bases between them. The CDR3 runs 17 residues. The CDR3 loop is CASSIDLASGSYNEQFF. Written as DNA, the CDR3 is TGTGCCAGTAGTATAGATCTGGCGAGCGGTTCCTACAATGAGCAGTTCTTC.

The table lists this clone with a count of one. The J gene is TRBJ1-2, the V gene TRBV19; the D gene is possibly TRBD1 (5 bases). The length of the CDR3 is 16 residues. Germline V lookup: CDR1 LNHDA, CDR2 SQIVND (reference sequence). V was trimmed by 5 bases and J by 8 bases, leaving 24 bases between them. CDR3 nucleotide sequence: TGTGCCAGTAGTGCTCTCGGCCGGGGGGAATCTTACGGCTACACCTTC. Protein: CASSALGRGESYGYTF.

The chain joins TRBV7-9 to TRBJ1-2; weak D call: TRBD1 (6 bases). The germline V gene encodes CDR1 SEHNR and CDR2 FQNEAQ (reference sequence). V lost 5 bases, J lost 4 bases, and 17 bases lay in between. There are 15 residues in the CDR3. CDR3 bases: TGTGCCAGCAGCCCCGGACAGACCTCTGGCTATGGCTACACCTTC. Translating gives CASSPGQTSGYGYTF.

This clone appeared a few times. Within the sample, other DNA sequences also encode this same CDR3. V and J are TRBV13 and TRBJ1-1; unclear D gene. The germline V gene encodes CDR1 PRHDT and CDR2 FYEKMQ (reference sequence). CDR3 length equals 13 residues. V lost 1 base and J lost 1, with 4 bases in between. The CDR3 here is CASSLDRNTEAFF. The CDR3 nucleotides are TGTGCCAGCAGCTTAGACAGGAACACTGAAGCTTTCTTT.

The gene calls are TRBV6-4 and TRBJ1-2; a weak D match, TRBD1 (5 bases). CDR1 is MRHNA, CDR2 SNTAGT, per germline. This CDR3 is 13 amino acids long. V lost 5 bases and J lost 10, with 17 bases in between. CDR3 bases: TGTGCCAGCAGTCCCAGTATGGGCAGGGACTACACCTTC. It translates to CASSPSMGRDYTF.

The CDR3 loop is CASSPLSTGTGGDTQYF. The CDR3 DNA is TGTGCCAGCAGCCCTCTCTCCACCGGGACAGGGGGAGATACGCAGTATTTT. The rearrangement joins TRBV7-3 to TRBJ2-3; 11 bases agree with TRBD1. The germline CDR1 and CDR2 sequences are SGHTA and FQGTGA. V gave up 5 bases and J gave up 5 bases; unmatched junction bases: 12. This CDR3 has 17 amino acids.

The V and J genes are TRBV10-3 and TRBJ2-5; 11 bases line up with TRBD2. The J call may be in error: the DNA end matches TRBJ2-7 better. Germline loops: CDR1 ENHRY, CDR2 SYGVKD. The CDR3 loop spans 14 amino acids. The CDR3 nucleotides read TGTGCCATCAGGACTAGCGGGGCGGACTACGAGCAGTACTTC. It translates to CAIRTSGADYEQYF.